The 24 T cell receptor beta chains below come from one sample, sequenced in a study of blood T cell repertoires in COVID-19. Using immunoSEQ multiplex PCR, the repertoire was profiled, and TCRdb retains in-frame clones only, with some absent. The sample gives fewer than 100,000 clones, 75% to 90% of which show up once; roughly 7.2% is in the top ten. The sequenced sample consisted of peripheral blood. These receptor sequences come from a man aged 60 to 69 with acute or convalescent COVID-19.

This chain uses TRBV19 with TRBJ2-5, with 8 bases fitting TRBD1. This CDR3 spans 14 amino acids. Germline V CDR1 and CDR2: LNHDA, SQIVND (reference sequence). The junction had 13 bases not matched to a gene; V was cut back by 9 bases and J by 7 bases. The CDR3 loop is CARADRVTSRTQYF. CDR3 in DNA: TGTGCCAGGGCGGACAGGGTGACCTCCAGGACCCAGTACTTC.

The chain couples TRBV9 to TRBJ2-7; 7 bases agree with TRBD2. The germline CDR1 and CDR2 sequences are SGDLS and YYNGEE. The ends lost 3 bases at V and 3 bases at J; junction bases unmatched: 12. The CDR3 is 16 amino acids. The chain's CDR3 is CASSGERVSGHYEQYF. The CDR3 DNA is TGTGCCAGCAGCGGAGAAAGAGTTAGCGGGCACTACGAGCAGTACTTC.

For the CDR3, the DNA is TGTGCCAGTAGTGCCGACCAGGGCTACTATGGCTACACCTTC. Its translation is CASSADQGYYGYTF. The chain employs TRBV19 and TRBJ1-2; D might be TRBD1 (5 bases). CDR1 LNHDA and CDR2 SQIVND come from the germline V gene (reference sequence). Trimming left V 5 bases short and J 3 bases short, with 13 bases between. CDR3 size: 14 residues.

The chain employs TRBV19 and TRBJ2-7; TRBD1 matches 12 bases. The CDR3 extends over 15 amino acids. Trimming took 3 bases from V and 5 from J; bases not matched to a gene: 5. From germline, CDR1 is LNHDA and CDR2 SQIVND (reference sequence). CDR3 amino acids: CASSIGTGGRNEQYF. DNA for the CDR3: TGTGCCAGTAGTATCGGGACAGGGGGCCGAAACGAGCAGTACTTC.

This clone was counted a single time. The chain employs TRBV29-1 and TRBJ2-1, with 7 bases identical to TRBD1. Germline CDR1 SQVTM, CDR2 ANQGSEA. CDR3 length equals 14 residues. V trimming: 4 bases; J trimming: 5 bases; junction bases outside the gene matches: 8. As DNA, the CDR3 is TGCAGCGTTGCGACAGGGTTAGGTCACAATGAGCAGTTCTTC. Translating gives CSVATGLGHNEQFF.

This clone has just one count. The rearrangement links TRBV7-3 to TRBJ2-5, with TRBD2 matching over 8 bases. Unmatched junction bases numbered 4, after V lost 3 bases and J lost 4 bases. The germline V gene encodes CDR1 SGHTA and CDR2 FQGTGA. CDR3 length equals 14 residues. The CDR3 DNA reads as TGTGCCAGCAGCTTGGGGACTAGTCCAGAGACCCAGTACTTC. Protein sequence: CASSLGTSPETQYF. Based on the CDR3 plus reference TRBV7-3 and TRBJ2-5, the full variable domain is GAGVSQTPSNKVTEKGKYVELRCDPISGHTALYWYRQSLGQGPEFLIYFQGTGAADDSGLPNDRFFAVRPEGSVSTLKIQRTERGDSAVYLCASSLGTSPETQYFGPGTRLLVL.

This chain connects TRBV5-6 to TRBJ2-1; a possible D gene is TRBD2 (5 bases). There are 15 residues in the CDR3. V was shortened by 4 bases and J by 10 bases, with 21 bases between the two germline ends. Germline loops: CDR1 SGHDT, CDR2 YYEEEE. In nucleotides, the CDR3 is TGTGCCAGCAGCGATTGGACGCGGGCCAGACTAGAGCAGTTCTTC. This translates into CASSDWTRARLEQFF.

The chain combines TRBV27 with TRBJ2-1; 9 bases match TRBD1. J was trimmed by 8 bases and V by 3 bases; bases with no gene match: 8. The CDR3 length is 15 residues. CDR1 MNHEY and CDR2 SMNVEV come from the germline V gene (reference sequence). The CDR3 is CASSFNWDRAHEQFF. Here the CDR3 DNA reads TGTGCCAGCAGTTTTAATTGGGACAGGGCCCATGAGCAGTTCTTC.

The chain combines TRBV10-3 with TRBJ2-7, with a tentative D call TRBD1 (5 bases). The ends were cut back, 5 bases at V and 0 bases at J, with 11 bases in the middle. Germline V CDR1 and CDR2: ENHRY, SYGVKD. The length of the CDR3 is 14 residues. The chain's CDR3 is CAISTTEDSYEQYF. CDR3 bases: TGTGCCATCAGTACGACAGAAGACTCCTACGAGCAGTACTTC.

As for this clone: A read error may account for a junction end that differs from germline. The rearrangement links TRBV7-2 to TRBJ2-7, with 9 bases aligning to TRBD1. The germline CDR1 and CDR2 sequences are SGHTA and FQGNSA. CDR3 length: 12 residues. The CDR3 reads CASSSNRGRLSF. CDR3 nucleotides: TGTGCCAGCAGCTCTAACAGGGGGCGGTTGTCCTTC.

The chain joins TRBV6-1 to TRBJ2-2; TRBD1 is a possible D gene (6 bases). The CDR3 runs to 16 residues. Trimming took off 2 bases at V and 0 bases at J, with 10 bases between the two ends. The germline gives CDR1 MNHNS, CDR2 SASEGT. The CDR3 spells CASSEPAGANTGELFF. The CDR3, as DNA: TGTGCCAGCAGTGAACCTGCAGGGGCGAACACCGGGGAGCTGTTTTTT.

The genes are TRBV7-2 and TRBJ1-1; D is uncertain. This CDR3 has 13 residues. Trimming removed 1 base at V and 4 bases at J, with 7 bases between. Germline values: CDR1 SGHTA, CDR2 FQGNSA. For the CDR3, the DNA is TGTGCCAGCAGCTTAGTGAGGTCCACTGAAGCTTTCTTT. It encodes CASSLVRSTEAFF.

Only one count was recorded for this clone. The genes are TRBV27 and TRBJ1-5; D might be TRBD1 (5 bases). V was shortened by 2 bases and J by 1 base, with 9 bases between the two germline ends. The CDR3 runs to 15 residues. CDR1 and CDR2 from the germline V gene are MNHEY and SMNVEV (reference sequence). The CDR3, as DNA: TGTGCCAGCAGTTTACAGGGACTAAGCAATCAGCCCCAGCATTTT. It is translated as CASSLQGLSNQPQHF.

CDR3 DNA: TGTGCCAGCAGCTACATCAGGGGCCGACACGGGGAGCTGTTTTTT. It is translated as CASSYIRGRHGELFF. The chain uses TRBV11-2 and TRBJ2-2, with D tentatively TRBD1 (6 bases). V lost 4 bases to trimming and J lost 7 bases, with 16 bases between them. The CDR3 runs 15 residues. CDR1 is SGHAT, CDR2 FQNNGV, per germline.

The chain carries TRBV9 and TRBJ2-2; 8 bases fit TRBD2. Trimming took 3 bases from V and 4 from J; bases not matched to a gene: 11. This CDR3 is built from 17 residues. Germline CDR1 is SGDLS and CDR2 is YYNGEE. CDR3 nucleotides: TGTGCCAGCAGCGCCCCACGGGGGGGGCGAAGCACCGGGGAGCTGTTTTTT. This encodes CASSAPRGGRSTGELFF. Filled out from reference TRBV9 and TRBJ2-2, the complete variable domain reads DSGVTQTPKHLITATGQRVTLRCSPRSGDLSVYWYQQSLDQGLQFLIQYYNGEERAKGNILERFSAQQFPDLHSELNLSSLELGDSALYFCASSAPRGGRSTGELFFGEGSRLTVL.

Details on this clone: At the DNA level, this CDR3 is encoded by other sequences in the same sample as well. The V and J genes are TRBV30 and TRBJ2-7, with D tentatively TRBD2 (5 bases). Germline assignment: CDR1 GTSNPN and CDR2 SVGIG (reference sequence). This CDR3 is 14 amino acids long. With 3 bases removed from V and 0 bases from J, the gap between germline ends came to 12 bases. Here the CDR3 reads CAWRTGTSSYEQYF. The CDR3 DNA sequence: TGTGCCTGGAGGACGGGTACTAGCTCCTACGAGCAGTACTTC.

This clone was found once. This rearrangement joins TRBV5-4 to TRBJ2-5, with no clear D. Germline assignment: CDR1 SGHNT and CDR2 YYREEE (reference sequence). There are 14 residues in the CDR3. Between the trimmed V and J ends, which lost 0 bases and 0 bases, there was a span of 6 bases. The CDR3: CASSLGAYQETQYF. The CDR3 DNA is TGTGCCAGCAGCTTGGGGGCGTACCAAGAGACCCAGTACTTC.

V is TRBV18 and J is TRBJ2-3; the match to TRBD2 covers 13 bases. The CDR3 spans 19 residues. Germline V CDR1 and CDR2: KGHSH, LQKENI. V shed 3 bases and J 2 bases; nucleotides not matched to a gene: 11. CDR3 protein: CASSPLPSGLAGSTDTQYF. The CDR3 DNA follows: TGTGCCAGCTCACCTCTGCCTTCGGGACTAGCGGGGTCCACAGATACGCAGTATTTT.

This clone was seen a few times. The CDR3 spells CASSSTRGYEQYF. The DNA of the CDR3 is TGTGCCAGCAGCTCCACTAGAGGATACGAGCAGTACTTC. The chain recombines TRBV7-8 with TRBJ2-7; D might be TRBD2 (5 bases). Trimming left V 4 bases short and J 4 bases short, with 11 bases between. The CDR3 runs 13 residues. Germline CDR1 is SGHVS and CDR2 is FQNEAQ.

In DNA form, the CDR3 reads TGCAGTTTGGGGGGACTCACTGAAGCTTTCTTT. This encodes CSLGGLTEAFF. This chain uses TRBV20-1 with TRBJ1-1; weak D call: TRBD1 (5 bases). V lost 8 bases, J lost 4 bases, and 11 bases lay in between. The germline V gene has CDR1 DFQATT and CDR2 SNEGSKA (reference sequence). The CDR3 is made up of 11 amino acids.

The rearrangement joins TRBV7-2 to TRBJ1-2; tentative D call: TRBD1 (6 bases). Trimming removed 1 base at V and 4 bases at J, with 13 bases between. CDR3 length equals 15 residues. CDR1 is SGHTA, CDR2 FQGNSA, per germline. For the CDR3, the DNA is TGTGCCAGCAGCTTAGGTGGCAGGGGATCCTATGGCTACACCTTC. Its translation: CASSLGGRGSYGYTF. Drawing the rest from reference TRBV7-2 and TRBJ1-2, the complete variable domain is GAGVSQSPSNKVTEKGKDVELRCDPISGHTALYWYRQSLGQGLEFLIYFQGNSAPDKSGLPSDRFSAERTGGSVSTLTIQRTQQEDSAVYLCASSLGGRGSYGYTFGSGTRLTVV.

The rearrangement links TRBV5-1 to TRBJ1-1, with 8 bases aligning to TRBD1. CDR3 length: 15 residues. Germline V CDR1 and CDR2: SGHRS, YFSETQ. The trim removed 2 bases at V and 5 bases at J, leaving 8 bases unmatched. The CDR3 reads CASSLLGQGWTEAFF. The CDR3 nucleotides read TGCGCCAGCAGCTTACTCGGACAGGGATGGACTGAAGCTTTCTTT.

This clone was counted once. The genes are TRBV5-1 and TRBJ2-2, with D perhaps matching TRBD2 (6 bases). The V gene lost 2 bases and the J gene lost 5 bases, with 13 bases spanning the gap. The CDR3 spans 15 residues. CDR1 is SGHRS and CDR2 is YFSETQ in the germline V gene. For the CDR3, the DNA is TGCGCCAGCAGCTTCGCTAGCGCACAAACCGGGGAGCTGTTTTTT. Amino acid sequence: CASSFASAQTGELFF.

The CDR3 DNA is TGTGCCAGCAGCTTATACCGGGACAGGAACACAGATACGCAGTATTTT. Translation: CASSLYRDRNTDTQYF. The chain recombines TRBV5-6 with TRBJ2-3; 8 nucleotides match TRBD1. V dropped 2 bases and J dropped 2; count of bases not matched to a gene: 7. This CDR3 has 16 residues. Germline CDR1 is SGHDT and CDR2 is YYEEEE.